This TCR beta chain derives from a study of T cells in pancreatic ductal adenocarcinoma. Findings and limits, study-wide: Results skew toward the minority of patients with early-stage disease.

The data were produced by immunoSEQ multiplex PCR, yet TCRdb's version contains in-frame clones alone and is incomplete. The table has roughly 16,000 clones, roughly 89% seen once. The CDR3 length is 19 residues. CDR1 LNHDA and CDR2 SQIVND come from the germline V gene (reference sequence). Trimming at V came to 0 bases and at J to 5 bases, leaving 11 bases not matched to a gene. Surgery without prior neoadjuvant therapy was the treatment of the selected pancreatic ductal adenocarcinoma patients. Turning to this clone: Its antigen is as yet unknown.

This TCR was recovered from a human donor with pancreatic ductal adenocarcinoma. The V gene is TRBV19, the J gene TRBJ2-7; 15 bases align to TRBD2. Sequenced: PBMCs. The CDR3 here is CASSIDRGTSGRPVNEQYF. The CDR3 nucleotides read TGTGCCAGTAGTATAGATCGTGGGACTAGCGGGAGGCCCGTCAACGAGCAGTACTTC.